This TCR beta chain was retrieved from a study of blood T cell repertoires in COVID-19. Study details: Spain, Italy and the United States supplied samples that represented acute and convalescent COVID-19. In each case, the material was cDNA or gDNA derived from T cells, B-cell-depleted T cells, or PBMCs.

In the original processing: Nucleated cell counts were estimated from reference gene primer amplification. The protocol was immunoSEQ multiplex PCR, while the TCRdb copy is restricted to in-frame clones and leaves out a portion. The DNA was the basis for D and trimming; V, J and clone size are from that table. In the table there are about 32,000 clones, approximately 93% of which are singletons. This CDR3 comprises 15 residues. Germline CDR1 reads SGHDN; CDR2 reads FVKESK. V was clipped by 0 bases and J by 5 bases, with 13 bases between them. V is TRBV14 and J is TRBJ1-2; tentatively, D is TRBD1 (6 bases). The clonotype comes from a male donor with active COVID-19. The sequencing input was peripheral blood. Here the CDR3 reads CASSQDRTALYGYTF. In nucleotides, the CDR3 is TGTGCCAGCAGCCAAGACCGGACAGCCCTATATGGCTACACCTTC.